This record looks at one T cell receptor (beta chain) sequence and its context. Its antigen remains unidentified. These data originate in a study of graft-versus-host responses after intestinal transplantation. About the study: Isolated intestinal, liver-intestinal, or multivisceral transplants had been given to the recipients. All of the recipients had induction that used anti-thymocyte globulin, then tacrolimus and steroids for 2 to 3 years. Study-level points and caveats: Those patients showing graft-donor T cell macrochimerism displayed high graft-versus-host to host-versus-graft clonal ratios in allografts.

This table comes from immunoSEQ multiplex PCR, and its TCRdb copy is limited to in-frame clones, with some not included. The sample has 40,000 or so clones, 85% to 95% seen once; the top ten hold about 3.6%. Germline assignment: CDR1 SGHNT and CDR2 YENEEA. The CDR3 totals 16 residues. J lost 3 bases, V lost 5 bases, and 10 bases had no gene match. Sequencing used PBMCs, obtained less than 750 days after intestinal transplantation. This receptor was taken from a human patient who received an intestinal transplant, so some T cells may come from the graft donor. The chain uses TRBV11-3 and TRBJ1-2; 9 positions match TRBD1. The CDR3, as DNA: TGTGCCAGCAGCAAGATCCCGGACAGGGGCCACTATGGCTACACCTTC. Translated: CASSKIPDRGHYGYTF.